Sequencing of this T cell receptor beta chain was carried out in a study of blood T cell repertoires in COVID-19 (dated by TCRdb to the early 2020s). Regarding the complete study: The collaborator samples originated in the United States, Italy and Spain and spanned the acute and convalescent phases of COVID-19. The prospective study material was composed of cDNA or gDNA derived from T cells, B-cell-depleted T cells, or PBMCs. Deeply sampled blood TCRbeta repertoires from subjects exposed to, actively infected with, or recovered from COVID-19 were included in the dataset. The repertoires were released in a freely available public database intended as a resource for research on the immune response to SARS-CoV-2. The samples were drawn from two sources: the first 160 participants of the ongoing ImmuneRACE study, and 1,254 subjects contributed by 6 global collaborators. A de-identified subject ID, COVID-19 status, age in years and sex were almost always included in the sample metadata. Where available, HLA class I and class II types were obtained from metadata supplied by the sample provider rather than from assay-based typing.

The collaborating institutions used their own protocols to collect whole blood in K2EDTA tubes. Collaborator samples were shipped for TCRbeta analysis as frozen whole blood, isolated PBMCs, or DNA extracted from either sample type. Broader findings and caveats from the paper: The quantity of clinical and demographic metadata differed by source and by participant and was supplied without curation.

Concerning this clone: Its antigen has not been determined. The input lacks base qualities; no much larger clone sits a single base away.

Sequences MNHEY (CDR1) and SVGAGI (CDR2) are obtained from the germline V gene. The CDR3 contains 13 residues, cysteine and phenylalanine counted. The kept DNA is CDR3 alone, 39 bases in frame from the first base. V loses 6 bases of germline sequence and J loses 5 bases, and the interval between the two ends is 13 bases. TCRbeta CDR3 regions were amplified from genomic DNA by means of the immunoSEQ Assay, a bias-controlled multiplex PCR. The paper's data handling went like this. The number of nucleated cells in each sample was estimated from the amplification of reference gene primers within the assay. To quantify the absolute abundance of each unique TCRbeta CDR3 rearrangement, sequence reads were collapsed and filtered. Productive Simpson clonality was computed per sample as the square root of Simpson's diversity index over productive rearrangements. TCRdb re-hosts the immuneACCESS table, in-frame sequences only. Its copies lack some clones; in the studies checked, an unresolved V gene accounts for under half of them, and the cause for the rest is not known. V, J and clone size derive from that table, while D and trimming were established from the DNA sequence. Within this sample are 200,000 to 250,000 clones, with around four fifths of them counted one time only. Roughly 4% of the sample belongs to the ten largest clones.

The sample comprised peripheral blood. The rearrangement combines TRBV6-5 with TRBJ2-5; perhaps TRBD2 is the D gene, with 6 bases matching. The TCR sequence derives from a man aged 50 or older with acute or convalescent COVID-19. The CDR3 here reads CASSRLVGETQYF. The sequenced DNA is TGTGCCAGCAGCCGACTAGTCGGGGAGACCCAGTACTTC.